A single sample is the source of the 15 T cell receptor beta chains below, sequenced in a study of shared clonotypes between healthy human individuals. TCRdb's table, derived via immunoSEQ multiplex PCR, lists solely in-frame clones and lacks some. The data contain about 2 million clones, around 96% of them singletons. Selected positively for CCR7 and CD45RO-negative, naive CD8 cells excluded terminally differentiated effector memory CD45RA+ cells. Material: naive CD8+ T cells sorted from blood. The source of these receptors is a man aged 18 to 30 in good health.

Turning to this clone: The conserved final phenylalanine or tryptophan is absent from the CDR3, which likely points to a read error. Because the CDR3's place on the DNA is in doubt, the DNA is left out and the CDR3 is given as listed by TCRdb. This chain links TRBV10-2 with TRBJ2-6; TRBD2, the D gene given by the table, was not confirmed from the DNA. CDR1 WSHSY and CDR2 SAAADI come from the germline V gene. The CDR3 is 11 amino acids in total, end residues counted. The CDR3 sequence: CASTQGRTQIY.

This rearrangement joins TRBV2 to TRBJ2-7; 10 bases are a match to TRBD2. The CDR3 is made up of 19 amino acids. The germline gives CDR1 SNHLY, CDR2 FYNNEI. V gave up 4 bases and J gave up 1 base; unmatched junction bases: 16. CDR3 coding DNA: TGTGCCAGCAGTGTTGGCCCTCAGACTAGCGGGCCTAAATCCTACGAGCAGTACTTC. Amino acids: CASSVGPQTSGPKSYEQYF.

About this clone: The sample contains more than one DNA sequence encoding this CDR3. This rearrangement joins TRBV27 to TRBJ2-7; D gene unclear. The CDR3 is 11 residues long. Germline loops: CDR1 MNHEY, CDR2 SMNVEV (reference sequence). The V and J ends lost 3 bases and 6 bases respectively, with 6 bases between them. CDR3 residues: CASSLGGEQYF. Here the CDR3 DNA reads TGTGCCAGCAGTTTGGGTGGCGAGCAGTACTTC.

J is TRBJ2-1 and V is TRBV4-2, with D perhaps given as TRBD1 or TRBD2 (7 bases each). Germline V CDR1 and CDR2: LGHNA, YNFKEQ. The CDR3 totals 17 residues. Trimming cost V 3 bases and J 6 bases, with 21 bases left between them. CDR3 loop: CASSHPRGGEEANEQFF. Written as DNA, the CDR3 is TGTGCCAGCAGCCACCCCAGGGGGGGAGAAGAGGCCAATGAGCAGTTCTTC.

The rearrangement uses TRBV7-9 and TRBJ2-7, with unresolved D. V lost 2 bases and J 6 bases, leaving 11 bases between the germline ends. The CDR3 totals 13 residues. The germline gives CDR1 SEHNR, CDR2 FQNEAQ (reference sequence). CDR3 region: CASSLPNLFEQYF. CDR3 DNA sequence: TGTGCCAGCAGCTTACCTAACCTCTTCGAGCAGTACTTC.

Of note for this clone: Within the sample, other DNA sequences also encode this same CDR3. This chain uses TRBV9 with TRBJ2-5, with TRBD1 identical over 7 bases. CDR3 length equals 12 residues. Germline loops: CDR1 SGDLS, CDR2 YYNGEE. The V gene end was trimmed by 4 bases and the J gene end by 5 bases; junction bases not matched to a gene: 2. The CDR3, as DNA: TGTGCCAGCAGCCCACAGGGGGAGACCCAGTACTTC. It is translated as CASSPQGETQYF.

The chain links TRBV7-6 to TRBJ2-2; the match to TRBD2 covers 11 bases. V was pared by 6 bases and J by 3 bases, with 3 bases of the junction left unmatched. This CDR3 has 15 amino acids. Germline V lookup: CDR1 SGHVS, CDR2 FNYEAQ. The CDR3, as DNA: TGTGCCAGCAGTCTAGCGGGGGGATACACCGGGGAGCTGTTTTTT. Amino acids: CASSLAGGYTGELFF.

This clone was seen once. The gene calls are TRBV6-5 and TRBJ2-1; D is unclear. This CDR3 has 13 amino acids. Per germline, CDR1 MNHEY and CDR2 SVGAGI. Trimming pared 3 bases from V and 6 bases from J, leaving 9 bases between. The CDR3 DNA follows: TGTGCCAGCAGTTATCCCGGGTTCAATGAGCAGTTCTTC. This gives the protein CASSYPGFNEQFF.

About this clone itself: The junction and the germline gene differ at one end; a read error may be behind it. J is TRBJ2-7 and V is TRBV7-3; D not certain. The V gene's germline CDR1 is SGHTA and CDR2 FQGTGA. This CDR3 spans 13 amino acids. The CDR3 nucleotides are TGTGCCAGCAGCGTAACTCCTTCCTACGAGCAGTACTTC. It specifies CASSVTPSYEQYF.

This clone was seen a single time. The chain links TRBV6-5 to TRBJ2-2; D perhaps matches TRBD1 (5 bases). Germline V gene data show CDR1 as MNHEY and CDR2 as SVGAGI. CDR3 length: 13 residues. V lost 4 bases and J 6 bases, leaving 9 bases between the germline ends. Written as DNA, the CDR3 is TGTGCCAGCAGTTTGCTACAGGCCGGGGAGCTGTTTTTT. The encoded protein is CASSLLQAGELFF.

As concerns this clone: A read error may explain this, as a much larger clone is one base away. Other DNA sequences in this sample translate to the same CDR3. CDR3 sequence reads: CASSVGGSSYEQYF. The CDR3, as DNA: TGTGCCAGCAGCGTGGGCGGGAGCTCCTACGAGCAGTACTTC. The chain recombines TRBV9 with TRBJ2-7; the match to TRBD2 covers 7 bases. The CDR3 is 14 amino acids. With 2 bases clipped from V and 0 bases from J, the junction kept 2 bases outside the gene matches. Germline lookup yields CDR1 SGDLS and CDR2 YYNGEE.

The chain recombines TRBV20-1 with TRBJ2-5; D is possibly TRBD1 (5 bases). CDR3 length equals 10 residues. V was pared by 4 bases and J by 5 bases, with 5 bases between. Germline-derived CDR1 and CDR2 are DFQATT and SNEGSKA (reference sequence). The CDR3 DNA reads TGCAGTGCTACAGGGGAGACCCAGTACTTC. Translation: CSATGETQYF.

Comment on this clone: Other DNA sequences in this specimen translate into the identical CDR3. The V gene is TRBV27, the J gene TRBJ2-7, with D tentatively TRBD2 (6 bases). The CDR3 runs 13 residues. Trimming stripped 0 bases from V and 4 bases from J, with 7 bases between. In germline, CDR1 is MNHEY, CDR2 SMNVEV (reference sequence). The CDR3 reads CASSLSSGYEQYF. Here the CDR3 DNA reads TGTGCCAGCAGTTTATCTAGCGGTTACGAGCAGTACTTC.

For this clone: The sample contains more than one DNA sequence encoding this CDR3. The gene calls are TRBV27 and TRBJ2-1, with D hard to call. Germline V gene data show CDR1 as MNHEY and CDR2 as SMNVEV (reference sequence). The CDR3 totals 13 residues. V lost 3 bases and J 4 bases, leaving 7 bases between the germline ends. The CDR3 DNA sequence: TGTGCCAGCAGTTTTGGCACTTACAATGAGCAGTTCTTC. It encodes CASSFGTYNEQFF.

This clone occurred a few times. The CDR3 nucleotides read TGTGCCAGCAGTGAATGGTGGCAGGGGGCGTTGTCTGAAGCTTTCTTT. Protein product: CASSEWWQGALSEAFF. The chain joins TRBV6-1 to TRBJ1-1, with 8 nucleotides matching TRBD1. Germline V gene lookup returns CDR1 MNHNS and CDR2 SASEGT. V gave up 2 bases and J gave up 6 bases; unmatched junction bases: 11. This CDR3 is 16 amino acids long.